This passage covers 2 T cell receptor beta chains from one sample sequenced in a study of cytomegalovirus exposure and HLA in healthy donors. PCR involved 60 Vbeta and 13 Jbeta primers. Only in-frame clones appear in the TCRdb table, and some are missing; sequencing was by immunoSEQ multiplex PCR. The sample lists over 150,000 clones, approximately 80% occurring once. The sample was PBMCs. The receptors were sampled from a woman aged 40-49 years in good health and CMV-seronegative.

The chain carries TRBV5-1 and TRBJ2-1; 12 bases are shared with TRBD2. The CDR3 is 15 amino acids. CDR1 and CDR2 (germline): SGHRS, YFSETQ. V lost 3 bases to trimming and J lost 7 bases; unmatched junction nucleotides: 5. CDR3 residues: CASSSLAGGRNEQFF. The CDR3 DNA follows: TGCGCCAGCAGCTCGCTAGCGGGAGGGCGGAATGAGCAGTTCTTC.

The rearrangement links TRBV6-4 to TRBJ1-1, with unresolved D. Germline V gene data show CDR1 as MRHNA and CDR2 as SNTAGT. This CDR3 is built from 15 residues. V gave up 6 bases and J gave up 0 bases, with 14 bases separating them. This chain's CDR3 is CASRQSPNMNTEAFF. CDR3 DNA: TGTGCCAGCAGACAAAGTCCCAACATGAACACTGAAGCTTTCTTT.